This section outlines one T cell receptor beta chain sequence together with its context. The sample belongs to a study of cytomegalovirus exposure and HLA in healthy donors. Assay used: immunoSEQ multiplex PCR; TCRdb lists only in-frame clones, some missing. The table includes approximately 110,000 clones, 85% to 95% detected once. The length of the CDR3 is 17 residues. CDR1 SGHRS and CDR2 YFSETQ come from the germline V gene. The V and J ends lost 5 bases and 2 bases, in that order; junction bases with no gene match: 13. The clonotype originates from a young woman in good health and CMV-seronegative. Sequenced: PBMCs. This chain joins TRBV5-1 and TRBJ2-1, with TRBD1 matching over 7 bases. CDR3 loop: CASRSPRRQGPYNEQFF. Here the CDR3 DNA reads TGCGCCAGCAGATCCCCCAGAAGACAGGGACCCTACAATGAGCAGTTCTTC.